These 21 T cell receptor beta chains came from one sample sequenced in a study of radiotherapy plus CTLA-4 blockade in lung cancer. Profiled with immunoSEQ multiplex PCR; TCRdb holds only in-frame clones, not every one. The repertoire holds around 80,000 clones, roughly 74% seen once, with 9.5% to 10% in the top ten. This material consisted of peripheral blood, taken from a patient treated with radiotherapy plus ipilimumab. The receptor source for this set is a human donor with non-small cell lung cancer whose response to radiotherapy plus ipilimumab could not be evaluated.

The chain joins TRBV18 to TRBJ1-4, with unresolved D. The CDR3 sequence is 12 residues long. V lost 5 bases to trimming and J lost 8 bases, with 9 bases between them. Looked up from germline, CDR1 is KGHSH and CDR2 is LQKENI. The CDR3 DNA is TGTGCCAGCTCAGTTAGTGAAGAAAAACTGTTTTTT. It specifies CASSVSEEKLFF.

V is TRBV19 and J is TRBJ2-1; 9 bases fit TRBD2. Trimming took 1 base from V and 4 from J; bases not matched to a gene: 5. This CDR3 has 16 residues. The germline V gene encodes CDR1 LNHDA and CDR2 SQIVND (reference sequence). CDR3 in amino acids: CASSIGRGLAYNEQFF. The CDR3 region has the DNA TGTGCCAGTAGTATAGGGCGGGGACTAGCTTACAATGAGCAGTTCTTC.

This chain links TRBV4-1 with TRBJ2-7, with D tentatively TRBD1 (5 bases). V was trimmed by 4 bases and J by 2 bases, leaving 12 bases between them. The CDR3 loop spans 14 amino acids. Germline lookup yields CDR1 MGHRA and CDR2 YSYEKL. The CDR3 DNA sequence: TGCGCCAGCAGCCCACCGGACAAGACCTACGAGCAGTACTTC. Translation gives CASSPPDKTYEQYF.

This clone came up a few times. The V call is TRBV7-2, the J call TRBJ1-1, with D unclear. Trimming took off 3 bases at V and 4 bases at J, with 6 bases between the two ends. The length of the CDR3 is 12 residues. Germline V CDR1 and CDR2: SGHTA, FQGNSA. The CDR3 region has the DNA TGTGCCAGCAGCTTTGGGCGCACTGAAGCTTTCTTT. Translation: CASSFGRTEAFF.

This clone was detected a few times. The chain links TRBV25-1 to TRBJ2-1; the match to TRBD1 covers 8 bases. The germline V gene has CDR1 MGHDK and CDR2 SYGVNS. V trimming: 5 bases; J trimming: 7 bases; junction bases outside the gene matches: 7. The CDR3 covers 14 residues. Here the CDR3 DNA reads TGTGCCAGCAGTCCCTCGGACAGGGTGAATGAGCAGTTCTTC. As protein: CASSPSDRVNEQFF.

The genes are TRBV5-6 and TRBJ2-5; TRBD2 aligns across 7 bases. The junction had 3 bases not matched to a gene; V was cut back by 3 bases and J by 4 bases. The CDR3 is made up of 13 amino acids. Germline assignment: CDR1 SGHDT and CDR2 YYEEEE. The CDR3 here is CASSWGGTETQYF. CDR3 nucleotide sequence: TGTGCCAGCAGCTGGGGGGGGACAGAGACCCAGTACTTC.

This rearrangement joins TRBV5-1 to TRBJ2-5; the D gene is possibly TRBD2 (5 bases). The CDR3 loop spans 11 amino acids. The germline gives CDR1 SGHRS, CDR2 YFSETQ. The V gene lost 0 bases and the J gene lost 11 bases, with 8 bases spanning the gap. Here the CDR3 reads CASSLAGEQYF. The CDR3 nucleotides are TGCGCCAGCAGCTTGGCCGGGGAGCAGTACTTC.

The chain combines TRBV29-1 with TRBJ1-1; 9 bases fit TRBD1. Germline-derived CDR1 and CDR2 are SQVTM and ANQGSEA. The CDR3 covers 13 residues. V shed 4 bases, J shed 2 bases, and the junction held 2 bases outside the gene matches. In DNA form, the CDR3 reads TGCAGCGTTGTACAGGGGGCCAACACTGAAGCTTTCTTT. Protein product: CSVVQGANTEAFF. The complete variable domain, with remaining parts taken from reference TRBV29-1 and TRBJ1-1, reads SAVISQKPSRDICQRGTSLTIQCQVDSQVTMMFWYRQQPGQSLTLIATANQGSEATYESGFVIDKFPISRPNLTFSTLTVSNMSPEDSSIYLCSVVQGANTEAFFGQGTRLTVV.

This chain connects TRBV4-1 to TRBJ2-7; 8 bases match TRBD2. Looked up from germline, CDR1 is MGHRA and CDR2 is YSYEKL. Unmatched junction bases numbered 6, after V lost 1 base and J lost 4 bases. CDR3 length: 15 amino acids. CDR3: CASSQAWSGSYEQYF. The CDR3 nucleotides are TGCGCCAGCAGCCAAGCTTGGAGCGGGAGTTACGAGCAGTACTTC.

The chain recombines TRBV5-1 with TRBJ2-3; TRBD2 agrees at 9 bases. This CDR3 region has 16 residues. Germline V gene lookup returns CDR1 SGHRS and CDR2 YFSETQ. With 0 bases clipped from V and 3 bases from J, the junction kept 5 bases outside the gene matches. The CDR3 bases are TGCGCCAGCAGCTTGGGTCTAGCGGGGAGGACAGATACGCAGTATTTT. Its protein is CASSLGLAGRTDTQYF.

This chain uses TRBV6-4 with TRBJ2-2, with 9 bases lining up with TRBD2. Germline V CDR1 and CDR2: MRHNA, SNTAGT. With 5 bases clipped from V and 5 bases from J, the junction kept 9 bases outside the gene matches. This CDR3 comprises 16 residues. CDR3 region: CASSPDSGRQTGELFF. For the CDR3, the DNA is TGTGCCAGCAGTCCAGATAGCGGGAGACAAACCGGGGAGCTGTTTTTT.

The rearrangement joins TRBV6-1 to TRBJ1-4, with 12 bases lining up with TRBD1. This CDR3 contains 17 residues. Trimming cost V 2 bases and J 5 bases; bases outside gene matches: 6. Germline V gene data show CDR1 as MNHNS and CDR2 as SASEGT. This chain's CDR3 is CASSETGTGGANEKLFF. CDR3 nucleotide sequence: TGTGCCAGCAGTGAAACCGGGACAGGGGGCGCCAATGAAAAACTGTTTTTT.

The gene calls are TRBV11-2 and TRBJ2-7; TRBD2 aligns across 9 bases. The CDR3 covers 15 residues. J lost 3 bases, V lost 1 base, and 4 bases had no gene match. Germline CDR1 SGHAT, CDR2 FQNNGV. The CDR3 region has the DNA TGTGCCAGCAGCTTAGGGGGGACTAGCAACTACGAGCAGTACTTC. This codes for CASSLGGTSNYEQYF.

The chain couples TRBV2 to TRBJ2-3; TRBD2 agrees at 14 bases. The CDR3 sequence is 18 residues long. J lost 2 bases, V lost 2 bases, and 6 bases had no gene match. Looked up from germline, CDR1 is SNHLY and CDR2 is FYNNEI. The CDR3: CASSEFGTSGGHTDTQYF. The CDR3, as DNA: TGTGCCAGCAGTGAATTTGGGACTAGCGGGGGCCACACAGATACGCAGTATTTT.

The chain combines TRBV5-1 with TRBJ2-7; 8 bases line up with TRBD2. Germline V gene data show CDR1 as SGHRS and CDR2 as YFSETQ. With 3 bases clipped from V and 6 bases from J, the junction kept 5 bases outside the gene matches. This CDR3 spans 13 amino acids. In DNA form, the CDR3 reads TGCGCCAGCAGCTCGGGGGGGGTAAGCGAGCAGTACTTC. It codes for CASSSGGVSEQYF.

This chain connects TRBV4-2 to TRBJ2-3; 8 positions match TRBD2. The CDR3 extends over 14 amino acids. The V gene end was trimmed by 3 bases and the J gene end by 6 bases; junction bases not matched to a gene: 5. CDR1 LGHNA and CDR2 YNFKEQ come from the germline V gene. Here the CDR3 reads CASSQERGPDTQYF. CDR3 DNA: TGTGCCAGCAGCCAGGAGCGGGGGCCGGATACGCAGTATTTT.

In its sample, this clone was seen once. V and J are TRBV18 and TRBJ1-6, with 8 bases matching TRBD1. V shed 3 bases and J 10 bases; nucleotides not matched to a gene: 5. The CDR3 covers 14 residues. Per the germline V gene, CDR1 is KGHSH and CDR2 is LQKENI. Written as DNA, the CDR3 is TGTGCCAGCTCACCCTTAGACAGGGGCTCACCCCTCCACTTT. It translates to CASSPLDRGSPLHF.

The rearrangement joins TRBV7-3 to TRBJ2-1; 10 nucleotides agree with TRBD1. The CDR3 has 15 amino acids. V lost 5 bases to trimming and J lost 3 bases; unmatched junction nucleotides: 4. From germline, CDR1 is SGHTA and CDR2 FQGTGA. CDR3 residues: CASSRGDRGYNEQFF. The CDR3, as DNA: TGTGCCAGCAGCAGGGGGGACAGGGGCTACAATGAGCAGTTCTTC.

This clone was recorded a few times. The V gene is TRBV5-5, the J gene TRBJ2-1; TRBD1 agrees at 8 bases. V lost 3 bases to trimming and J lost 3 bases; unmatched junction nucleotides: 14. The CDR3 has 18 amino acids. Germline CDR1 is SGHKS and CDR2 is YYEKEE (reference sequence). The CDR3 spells CASSSALAGGVVYNEQFF. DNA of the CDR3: TGTGCCAGCAGCTCGGCCCTCGCAGGGGGCGTTGTCTACAATGAGCAGTTCTTC.

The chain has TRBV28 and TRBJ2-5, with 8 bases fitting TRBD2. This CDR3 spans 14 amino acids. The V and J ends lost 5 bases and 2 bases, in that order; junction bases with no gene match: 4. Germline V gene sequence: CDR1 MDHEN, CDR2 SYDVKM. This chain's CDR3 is CASSTGGGQETQYF. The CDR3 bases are TGTGCCAGCAGTACCGGGGGGGGACAAGAGACCCAGTACTTC.

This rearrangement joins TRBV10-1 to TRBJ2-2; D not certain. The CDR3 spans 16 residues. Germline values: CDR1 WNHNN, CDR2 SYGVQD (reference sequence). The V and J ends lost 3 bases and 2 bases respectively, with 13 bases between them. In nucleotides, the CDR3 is TGCGCCAGCAGTGACAGGCAGAGCCTAAACACCGGGGAGCTGTTTTTT. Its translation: CASSDRQSLNTGELFF.